The T cell receptor (beta chain) under discussion was sequenced for a study of response to subunit inactivated influenza vaccine. The germline CDR1 and CDR2 sequences are SGHRS and YFSETQ. The length of the CDR3 is 13 residues. Trimming left V 0 bases short and J 10 bases short, with 14 bases between. A single record per CDR3 protein comes from TCRdb applying MiXCR to the RT-PCR reads. The data contain hundreds of thousands of distinct CDR3 sequences, about 25% of them singletons. Notes on the study in general: Few new T cells, the authors suggested, are recruited by each seasonal influenza vaccination.

This clonotype turned up a few times. Antigen specificity is unknown. The clonotype originates from a man aged 50 to 60 who received an inactivated influenza vaccine. V usage is TRBV5-1 and J usage is TRBJ2-7, with D perhaps matching TRBD1 (5 bases). The sequenced sample was CD4+ T cells sorted from PBMCs, obtained 5 to 6 days after vaccination. CDR3 loop: CASSLGPNRFQYF. In DNA form, the CDR3 reads TGCGCCAGCAGCTTGGGCCCTAACAGGTTCCAGTACTTC.